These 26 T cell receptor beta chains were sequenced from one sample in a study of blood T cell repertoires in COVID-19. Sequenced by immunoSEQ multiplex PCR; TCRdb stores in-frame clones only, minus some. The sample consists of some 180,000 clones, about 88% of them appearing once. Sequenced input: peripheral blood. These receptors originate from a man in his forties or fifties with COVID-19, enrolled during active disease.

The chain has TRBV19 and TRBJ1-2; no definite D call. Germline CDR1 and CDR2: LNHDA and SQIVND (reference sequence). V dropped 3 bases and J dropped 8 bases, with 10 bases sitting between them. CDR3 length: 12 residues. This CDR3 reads CASSMPKEGYTF. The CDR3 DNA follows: TGTGCCAGTAGTATGCCCAAGGAGGGCTACACCTTC. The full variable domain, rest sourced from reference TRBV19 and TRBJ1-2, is DGGITQSPKYLFRKEGQNVTLSCEQNLNHDAMYWYRQDPGQGLRLIYYSQIVNDFQKGDIAEGYSVSREKKESFPLTVTSAQKNPTAFYLCASSMPKEGYTFGSGTRLTVV.

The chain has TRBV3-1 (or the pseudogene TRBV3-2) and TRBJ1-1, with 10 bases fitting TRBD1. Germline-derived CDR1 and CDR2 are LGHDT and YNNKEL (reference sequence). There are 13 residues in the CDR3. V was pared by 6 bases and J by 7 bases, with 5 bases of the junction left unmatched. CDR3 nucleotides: TGTGCCAGCAGAGGGACAGGGGCGGGTGAAGCTTTCTTT. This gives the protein CASRGTGAGEAFF.

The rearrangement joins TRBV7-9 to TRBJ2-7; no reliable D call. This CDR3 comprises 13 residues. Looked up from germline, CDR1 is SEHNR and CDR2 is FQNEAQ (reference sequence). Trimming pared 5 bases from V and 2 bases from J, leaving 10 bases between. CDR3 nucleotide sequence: TGTGCCAGCAGCATATCTGGCACCTACGAGCAGTACTTC. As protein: CASSISGTYEQYF.

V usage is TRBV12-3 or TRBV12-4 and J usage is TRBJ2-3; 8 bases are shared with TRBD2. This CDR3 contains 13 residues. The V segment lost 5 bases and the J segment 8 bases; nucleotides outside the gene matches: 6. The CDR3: CASSPRGASTQYF. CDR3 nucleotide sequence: TGTGCCAGCAGTCCGCGGGGGGCGAGTACGCAGTATTTT.

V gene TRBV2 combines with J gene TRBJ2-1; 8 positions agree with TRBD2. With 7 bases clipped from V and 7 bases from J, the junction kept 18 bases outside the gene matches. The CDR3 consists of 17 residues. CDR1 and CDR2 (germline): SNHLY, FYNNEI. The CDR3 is CASTLIGASGRSNEQFF. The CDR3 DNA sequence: TGTGCCAGCACCTTAATTGGGGCCAGCGGGAGATCGAATGAGCAGTTCTTC.

Here the CDR3 reads CASSFFPRDRNTGELFF. CDR3 nucleotide sequence: TGTGCCAGTAGTTTCTTCCCGCGGGACAGGAACACCGGGGAGCTGTTTTTT. V is TRBV19 and J is TRBJ2-2, with a tentative D call TRBD1 (7 bases). From germline, CDR1 is LNHDA and CDR2 SQIVND (reference sequence). The V gene lost 5 bases and the J gene lost 1 base, with 17 bases spanning the gap. The CDR3 contains 17 residues.

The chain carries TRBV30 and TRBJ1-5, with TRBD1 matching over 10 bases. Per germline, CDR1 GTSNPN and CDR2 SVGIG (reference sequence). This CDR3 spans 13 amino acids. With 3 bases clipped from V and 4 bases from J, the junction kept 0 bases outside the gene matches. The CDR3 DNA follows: TGTGCCTGGAGGGGACAGGGGAATCAGCCCCAGCATTTT. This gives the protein CAWRGQGNQPQHF. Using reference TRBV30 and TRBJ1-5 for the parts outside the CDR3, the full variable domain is SQTIHQWPATLVQPVGSPLSLECTVEGTSNPNLYWYRQAAGRGLQLLFYSVGIGQISSEVPQNLSASRPQDRQFILSSKKLLLSDSGFYLCAWRGQGNQPQHFGDGTRLSIL.

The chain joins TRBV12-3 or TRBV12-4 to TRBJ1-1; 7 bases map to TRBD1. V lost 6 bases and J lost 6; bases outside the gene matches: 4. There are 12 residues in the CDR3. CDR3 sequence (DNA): TGTGCCAGCAGGAACAGGGGACCTGAAGCTTTCTTT. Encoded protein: CASRNRGPEAFF.

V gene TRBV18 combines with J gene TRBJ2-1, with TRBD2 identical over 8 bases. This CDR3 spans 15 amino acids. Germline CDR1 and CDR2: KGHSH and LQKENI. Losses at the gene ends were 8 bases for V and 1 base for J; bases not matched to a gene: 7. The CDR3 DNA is TGTGCCAGCCTCCAGGGGACTAGTTCCTACAATGAGCAGTTCTTC. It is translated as CASLQGTSSYNEQFF. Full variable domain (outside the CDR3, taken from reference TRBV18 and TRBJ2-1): NAGVMQNPRHLVRRRGQEARLRCSPMKGHSHVYWYRQLPEEGLKFMVYLQKENIIDESGMPKERFSAEFPKEGPSILRIQQVVRGDSAAYFCASLQGTSSYNEQFFGPGTRLTVL.

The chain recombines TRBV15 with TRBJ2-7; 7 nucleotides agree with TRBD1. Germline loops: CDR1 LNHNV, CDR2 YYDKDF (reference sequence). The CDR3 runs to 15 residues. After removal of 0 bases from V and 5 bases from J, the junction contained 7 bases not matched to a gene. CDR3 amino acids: CATSRDSGGRDEQYF. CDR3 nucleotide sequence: TGTGCCACCAGCAGAGATTCAGGGGGTAGAGACGAGCAGTACTTC.

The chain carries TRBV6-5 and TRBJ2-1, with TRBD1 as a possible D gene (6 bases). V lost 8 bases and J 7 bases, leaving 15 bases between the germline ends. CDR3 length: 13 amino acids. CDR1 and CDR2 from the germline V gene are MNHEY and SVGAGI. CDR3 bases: TGTGCCAGCTCGGTGGGGGCCAATAATGAGCAGTTCTTC. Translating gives CASSVGANNEQFF.

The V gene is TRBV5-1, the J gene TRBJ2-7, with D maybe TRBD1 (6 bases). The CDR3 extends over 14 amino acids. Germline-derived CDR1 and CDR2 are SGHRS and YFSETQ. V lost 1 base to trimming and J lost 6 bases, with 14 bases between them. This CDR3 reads CASSLSRGEVEQYF. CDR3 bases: TGCGCCAGCAGCTTGTCCAGGGGAGAGGTCGAGCAGTACTTC. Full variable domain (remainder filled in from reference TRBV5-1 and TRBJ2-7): KAGVTQTPRYLIKTRGQQVTLSCSPISGHRSVSWYQQTPGQGLQFLFEYFSETQRNKGNFPGRFSGRQFSNSRSEMNVSTLELGDSALYLCASSLSRGEVEQYFGPGTRLTVT.

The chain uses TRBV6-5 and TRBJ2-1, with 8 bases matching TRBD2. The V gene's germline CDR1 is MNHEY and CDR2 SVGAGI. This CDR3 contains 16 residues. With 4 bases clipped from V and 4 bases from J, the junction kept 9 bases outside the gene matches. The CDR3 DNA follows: TGTGCCAGCAGTTCCCCCCGGGAGGGGAAATACAATGAGCAGTTCTTC. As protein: CASSSPREGKYNEQFF.

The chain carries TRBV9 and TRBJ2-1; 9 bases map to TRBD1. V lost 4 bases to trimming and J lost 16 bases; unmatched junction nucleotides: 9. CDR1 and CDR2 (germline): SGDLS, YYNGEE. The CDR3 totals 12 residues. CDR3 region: CASSLTGTGLFF. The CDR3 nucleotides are TGTGCCAGCAGCTTAACCGGGACAGGGTTATTCTTC.

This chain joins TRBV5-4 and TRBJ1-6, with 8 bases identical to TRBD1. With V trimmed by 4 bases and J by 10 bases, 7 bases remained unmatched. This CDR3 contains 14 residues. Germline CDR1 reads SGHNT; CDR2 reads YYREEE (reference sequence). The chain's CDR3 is CASSSDRGGSPLHF. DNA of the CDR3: TGTGCCAGCAGCAGTGACAGGGGAGGATCACCCCTCCACTTT.

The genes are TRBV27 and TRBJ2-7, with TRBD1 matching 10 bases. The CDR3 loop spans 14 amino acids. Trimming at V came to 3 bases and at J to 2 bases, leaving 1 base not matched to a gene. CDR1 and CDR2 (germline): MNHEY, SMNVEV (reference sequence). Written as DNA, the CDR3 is TGTGCCAGCAGTTTGGGACAGGGGACCTACGAGCAGTACTTC. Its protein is CASSLGQGTYEQYF.

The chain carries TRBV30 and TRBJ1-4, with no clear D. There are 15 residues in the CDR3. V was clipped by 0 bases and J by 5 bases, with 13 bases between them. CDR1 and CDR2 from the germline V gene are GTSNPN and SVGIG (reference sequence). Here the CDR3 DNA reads TGTGCCTGGAGTGTAAGCTATAATATCAATGAAAAACTGTTTTTT. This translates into CAWSVSYNINEKLFF.

CDR3 loop: CASSYGHNYGYTF. CDR3 in DNA: TGTGCCAGCAGTTACGGACATAACTATGGCTACACCTTC. This sequence joins TRBV6-5 and TRBJ1-2, with D maybe TRBD1 (5 bases). CDR1 MNHEY and CDR2 SVGAGI come from the germline V gene. The CDR3 is 13 residues long. Trimming took 2 bases from V and 1 from J, leaving 5 bases between them.

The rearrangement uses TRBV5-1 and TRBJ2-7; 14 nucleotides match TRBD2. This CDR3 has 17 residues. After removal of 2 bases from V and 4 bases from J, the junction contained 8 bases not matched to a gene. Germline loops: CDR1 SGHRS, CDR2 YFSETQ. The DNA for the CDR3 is TGCGCCAGCAGCTTCTACGGACTAGCGGGGGGATCGTACGAGCAGTACTTC. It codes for CASSFYGLAGGSYEQYF. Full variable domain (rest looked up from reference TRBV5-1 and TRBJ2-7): KAGVTQTPRYLIKTRGQQVTLSCSPISGHRSVSWYQQTPGQGLQFLFEYFSETQRNKGNFPGRFSGRQFSNSRSEMNVSTLELGDSALYLCASSFYGLAGGSYEQYFGPGTRLTVT.

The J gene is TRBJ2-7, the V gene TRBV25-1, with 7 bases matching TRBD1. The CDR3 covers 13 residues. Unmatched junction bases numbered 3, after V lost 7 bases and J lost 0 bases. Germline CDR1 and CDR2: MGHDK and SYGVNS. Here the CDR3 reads CASMGQLSYEQYF. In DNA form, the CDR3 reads TGTGCCAGCATGGGACAGCTCTCCTACGAGCAGTACTTC.

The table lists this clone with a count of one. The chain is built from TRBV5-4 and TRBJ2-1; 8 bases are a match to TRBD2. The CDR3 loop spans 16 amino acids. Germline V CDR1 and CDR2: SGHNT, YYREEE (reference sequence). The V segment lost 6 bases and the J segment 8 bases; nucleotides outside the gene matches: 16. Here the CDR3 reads CASIPDPGLGGDEQFF. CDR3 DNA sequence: TGTGCCAGCATACCAGACCCGGGACTAGGTGGTGATGAGCAGTTCTTC.

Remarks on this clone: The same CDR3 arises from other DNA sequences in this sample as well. CDR3 DNA sequence: TGTGCCAGCAGCTTAGTTTCCGGGACAGATACGCAGTATTTT. This gives the protein CASSLVSGTDTQYF. The J gene is TRBJ2-3, the V gene TRBV7-9; D is ambiguous. This CDR3 contains 14 residues. From germline, CDR1 is SEHNR and CDR2 FQNEAQ (reference sequence). The V and J ends lost 1 base and 3 bases respectively, with 8 bases between them.

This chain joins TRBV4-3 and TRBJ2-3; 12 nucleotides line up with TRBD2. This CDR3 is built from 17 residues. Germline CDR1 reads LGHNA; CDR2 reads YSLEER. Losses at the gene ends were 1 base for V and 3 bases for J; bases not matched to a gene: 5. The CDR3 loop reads CASSQGPSGGATDTQYF. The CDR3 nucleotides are TGCGCCAGCAGCCAAGGTCCTAGCGGGGGGGCTACAGATACGCAGTATTTT.

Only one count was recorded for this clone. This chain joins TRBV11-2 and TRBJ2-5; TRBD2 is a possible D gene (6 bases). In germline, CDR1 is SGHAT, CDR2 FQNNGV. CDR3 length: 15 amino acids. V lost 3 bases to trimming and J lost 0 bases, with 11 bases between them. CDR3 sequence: CASSLDRDYQETQYF. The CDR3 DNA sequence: TGTGCCAGCAGCTTGGACCGGGACTACCAAGAGACCCAGTACTTC.

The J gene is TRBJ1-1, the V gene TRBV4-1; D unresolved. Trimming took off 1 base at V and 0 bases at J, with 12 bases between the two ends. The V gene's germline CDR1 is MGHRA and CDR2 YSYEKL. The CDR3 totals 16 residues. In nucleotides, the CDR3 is TGCGCCAGCAGCCAAGCACAGATGAACATGAACACTGAAGCTTTCTTT. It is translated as CASSQAQMNMNTEAFF.

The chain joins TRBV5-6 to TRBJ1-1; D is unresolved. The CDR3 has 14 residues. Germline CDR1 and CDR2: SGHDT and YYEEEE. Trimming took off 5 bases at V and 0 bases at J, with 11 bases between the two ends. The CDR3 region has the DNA TGTGCCAGCAGTTCCGGGAAGATGAACACTGAAGCTTTCTTT. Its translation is CASSSGKMNTEAFF.